This entry is about one T cell receptor (beta chain). Original data processing: Amplification of reference gene primers provided the estimated nucleated cell counts. Clones were sequenced by immunoSEQ multiplex PCR, and TCRdb holds only the in-frame ones, with some missing. V and J calls and clone size are as listed in that table; D and trimming were resolved from the DNA. The table has 150,000 to 200,000 clones, approximately 91% seen once. This specimen comes from a study of blood T cell repertoires in COVID-19. Whole-study context: The samples span acute and convalescent COVID-19 from the United States, Italy and Spain. PBMCs, B-cell-depleted T cells, or T cells were the source of the cDNA or gDNA that made up the material.

This CDR3 has 13 amino acids. V lost 6 bases to trimming and J lost 5 bases; unmatched junction nucleotides: 6. The V call is TRBV12-3 or TRBV12-4, the J call TRBJ2-5, with TRBD1 matching 7 bases. The sequence derives from a man aged 70 or older with active or convalescent COVID-19. Sequencing input: peripheral blood. The CDR3 DNA reads TGTGCCAGCAGGAGGGACAGCCAGGAGACCCAGTACTTC. Encoded protein: CASRRDSQETQYF.